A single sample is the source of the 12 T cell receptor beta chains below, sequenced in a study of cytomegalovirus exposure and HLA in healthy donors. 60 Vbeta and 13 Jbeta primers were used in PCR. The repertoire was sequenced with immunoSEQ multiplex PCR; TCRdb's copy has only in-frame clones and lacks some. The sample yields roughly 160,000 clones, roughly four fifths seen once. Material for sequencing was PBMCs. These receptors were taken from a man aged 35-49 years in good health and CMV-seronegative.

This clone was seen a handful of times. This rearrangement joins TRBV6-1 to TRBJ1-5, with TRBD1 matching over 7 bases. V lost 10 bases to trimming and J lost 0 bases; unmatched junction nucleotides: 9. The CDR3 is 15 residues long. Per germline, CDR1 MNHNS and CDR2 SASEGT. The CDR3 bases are TGTGCCACCACCGGGACAGAAGATAGCAATCAGCCCCAGCATTTT. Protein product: CATTGTEDSNQPQHF.

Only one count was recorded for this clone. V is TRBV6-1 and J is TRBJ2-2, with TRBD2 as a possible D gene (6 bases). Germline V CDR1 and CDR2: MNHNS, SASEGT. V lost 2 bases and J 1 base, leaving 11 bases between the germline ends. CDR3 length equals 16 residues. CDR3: CASSEYLAENTGELFF. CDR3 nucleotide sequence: TGTGCCAGCAGTGAATATTTAGCGGAGAACACCGGGGAGCTGTTTTTT.

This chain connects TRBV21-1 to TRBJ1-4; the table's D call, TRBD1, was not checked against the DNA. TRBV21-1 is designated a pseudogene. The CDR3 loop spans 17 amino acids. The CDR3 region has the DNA TGTGCCAGCAGCAAAGCGGACAGGGGAGGTCCTAATGAAAAACTGTTTTTT. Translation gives CASSKADRGGPNEKLFF.

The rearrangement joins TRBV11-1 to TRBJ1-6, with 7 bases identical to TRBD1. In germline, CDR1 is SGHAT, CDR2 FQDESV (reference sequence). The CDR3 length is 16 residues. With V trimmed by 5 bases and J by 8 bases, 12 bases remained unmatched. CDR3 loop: CASSEAGTAIDSPLHF. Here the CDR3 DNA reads TGTGCCAGCAGCGAAGCCGGGACAGCTATCGATTCACCCCTCCACTTT.

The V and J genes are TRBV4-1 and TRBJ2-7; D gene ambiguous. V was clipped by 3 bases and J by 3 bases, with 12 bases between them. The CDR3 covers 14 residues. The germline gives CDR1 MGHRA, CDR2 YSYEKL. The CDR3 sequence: CASSHPILGYEQYF. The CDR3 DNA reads TGCGCCAGCAGCCATCCTATCCTAGGCTACGAGCAGTACTTC.

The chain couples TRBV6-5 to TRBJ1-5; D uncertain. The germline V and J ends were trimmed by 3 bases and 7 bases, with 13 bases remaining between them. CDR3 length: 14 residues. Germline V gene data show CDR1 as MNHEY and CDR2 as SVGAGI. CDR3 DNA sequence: TGTGCCAGCAGTTATACAGAGACGACGCAGCCCCAGCATTTT. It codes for CASSYTETTQPQHF.

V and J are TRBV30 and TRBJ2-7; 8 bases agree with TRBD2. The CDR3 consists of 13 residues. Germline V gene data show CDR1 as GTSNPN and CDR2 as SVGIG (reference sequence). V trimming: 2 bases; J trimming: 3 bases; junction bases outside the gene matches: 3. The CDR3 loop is CAWSRGGLYEQYF. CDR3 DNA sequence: TGTGCCTGGAGTCGGGGGGGCCTCTACGAGCAGTACTTC.

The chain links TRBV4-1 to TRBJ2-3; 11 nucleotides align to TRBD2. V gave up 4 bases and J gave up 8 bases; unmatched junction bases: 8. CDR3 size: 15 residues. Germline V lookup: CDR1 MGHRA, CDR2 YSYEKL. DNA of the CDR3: TGCGCCAGCAGCCCACCCGGGACTAGCGGTCGTACGCAGTATTTT. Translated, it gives CASSPPGTSGRTQYF.

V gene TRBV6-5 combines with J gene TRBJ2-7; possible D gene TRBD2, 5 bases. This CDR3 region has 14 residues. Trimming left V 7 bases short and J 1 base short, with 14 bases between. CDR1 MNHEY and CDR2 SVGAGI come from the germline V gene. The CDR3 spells CASTLRSGSYEQYF. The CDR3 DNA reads TGTGCCAGCACCCTACGGTCGGGGTCCTACGAGCAGTACTTC.

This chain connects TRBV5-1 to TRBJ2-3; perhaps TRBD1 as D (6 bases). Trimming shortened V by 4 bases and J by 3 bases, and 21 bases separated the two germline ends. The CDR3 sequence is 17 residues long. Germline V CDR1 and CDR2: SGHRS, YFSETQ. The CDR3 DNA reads TGCGCCAGCAGCAATACCAGGGGAGTACAGCGTACAGATACGCAGTATTTT. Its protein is CASSNTRGVQRTDTQYF.

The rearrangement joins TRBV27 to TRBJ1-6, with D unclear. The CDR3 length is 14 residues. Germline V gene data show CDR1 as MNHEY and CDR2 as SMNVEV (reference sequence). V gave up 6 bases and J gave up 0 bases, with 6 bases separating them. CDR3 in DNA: TGTGCCAGCAGCCTTTACTCCTATAATTCACCCCTCCACTTT. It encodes CASSLYSYNSPLHF.

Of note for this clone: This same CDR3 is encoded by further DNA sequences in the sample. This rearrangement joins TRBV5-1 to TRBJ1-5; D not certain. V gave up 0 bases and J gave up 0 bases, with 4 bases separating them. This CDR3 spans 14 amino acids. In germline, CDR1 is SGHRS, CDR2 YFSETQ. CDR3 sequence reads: CASSLDSSNQPQHF. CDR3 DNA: TGCGCCAGCAGCTTGGATAGTAGCAATCAGCCCCAGCATTTT.